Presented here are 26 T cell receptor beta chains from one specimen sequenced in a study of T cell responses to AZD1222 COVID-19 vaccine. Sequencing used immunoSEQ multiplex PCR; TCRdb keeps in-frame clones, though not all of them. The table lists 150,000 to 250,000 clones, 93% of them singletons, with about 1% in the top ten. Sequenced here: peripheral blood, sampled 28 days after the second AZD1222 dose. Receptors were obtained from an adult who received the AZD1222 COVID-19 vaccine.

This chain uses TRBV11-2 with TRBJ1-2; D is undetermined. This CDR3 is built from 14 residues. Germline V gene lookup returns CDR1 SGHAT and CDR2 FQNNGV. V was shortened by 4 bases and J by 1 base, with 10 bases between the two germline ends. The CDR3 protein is CASSSGNSNYGYTF. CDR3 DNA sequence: TGTGCCAGCAGCTCGGGGAACAGTAACTATGGCTACACCTTC.

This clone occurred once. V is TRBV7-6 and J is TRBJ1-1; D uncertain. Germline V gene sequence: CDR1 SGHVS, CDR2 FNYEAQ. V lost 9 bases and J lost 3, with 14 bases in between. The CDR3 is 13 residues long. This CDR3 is CASAPGLDTEAFF. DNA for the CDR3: TGTGCCAGTGCCCCAGGCTTAGACACTGAAGCTTTCTTT.

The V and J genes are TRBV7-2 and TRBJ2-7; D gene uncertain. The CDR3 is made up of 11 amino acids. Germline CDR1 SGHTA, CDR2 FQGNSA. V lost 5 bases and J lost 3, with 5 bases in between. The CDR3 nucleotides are TGTGCCAGCAGCAACTTCTACGAGCAGTACTTC. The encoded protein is CASSNFYEQYF.

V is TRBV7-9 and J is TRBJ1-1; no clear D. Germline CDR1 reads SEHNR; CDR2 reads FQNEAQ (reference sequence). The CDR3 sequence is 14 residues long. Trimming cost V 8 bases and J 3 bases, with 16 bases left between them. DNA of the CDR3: TGTGCCAGCGCACCCACGGAGACCCACACTGAAGCTTTCTTT. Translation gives CASAPTETHTEAFF. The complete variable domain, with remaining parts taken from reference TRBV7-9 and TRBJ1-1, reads DTGVSQNPRHKITKRGQNVTFRCDPISEHNRLYWYRQTLGQGPEFLTYFQNEAQLEKSRLLSDRFSAERPKGSFSTLEIQRTEQGDSAMYLCASAPTETHTEAFFGQGTRLTVV.

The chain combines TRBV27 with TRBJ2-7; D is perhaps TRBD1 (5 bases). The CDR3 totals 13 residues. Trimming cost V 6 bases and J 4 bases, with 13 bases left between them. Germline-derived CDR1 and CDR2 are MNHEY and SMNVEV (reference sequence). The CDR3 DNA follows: TGTGCCAGCAGGTTGGGGCAGGAGTACGAGCAGTACTTC. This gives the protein CASRLGQEYEQYF.

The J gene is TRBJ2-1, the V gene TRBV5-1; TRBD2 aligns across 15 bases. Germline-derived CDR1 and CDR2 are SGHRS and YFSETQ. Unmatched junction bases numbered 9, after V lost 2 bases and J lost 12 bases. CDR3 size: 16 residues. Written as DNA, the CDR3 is TGCGCCAGCAGCTTACCCGGGACTAGCGGGGGGACCATGCAGTTCTTC. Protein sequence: CASSLPGTSGGTMQFF.

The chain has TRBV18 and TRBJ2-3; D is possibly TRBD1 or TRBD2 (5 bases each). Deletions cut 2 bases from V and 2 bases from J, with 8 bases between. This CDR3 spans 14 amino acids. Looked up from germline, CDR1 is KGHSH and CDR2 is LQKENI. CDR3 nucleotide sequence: TGTGCCAGCTCACCAATGGGGACCACAGATACGCAGTATTTT. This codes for CASSPMGTTDTQYF.

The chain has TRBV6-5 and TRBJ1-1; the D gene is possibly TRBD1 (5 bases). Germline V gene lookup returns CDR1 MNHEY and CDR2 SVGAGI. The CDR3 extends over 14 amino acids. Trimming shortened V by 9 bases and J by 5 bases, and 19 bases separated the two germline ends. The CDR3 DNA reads TGTGCCAGTCTTCCTTTATCGACAGCGACTGAAGCTTTCTTT. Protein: CASLPLSTATEAFF.

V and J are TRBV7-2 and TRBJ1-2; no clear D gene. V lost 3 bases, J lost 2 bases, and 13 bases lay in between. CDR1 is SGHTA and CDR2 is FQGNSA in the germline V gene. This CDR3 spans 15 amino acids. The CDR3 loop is CASSFSADGNYGYTF. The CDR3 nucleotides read TGTGCCAGCAGCTTTTCCGCCGACGGAAACTATGGCTACACCTTC.

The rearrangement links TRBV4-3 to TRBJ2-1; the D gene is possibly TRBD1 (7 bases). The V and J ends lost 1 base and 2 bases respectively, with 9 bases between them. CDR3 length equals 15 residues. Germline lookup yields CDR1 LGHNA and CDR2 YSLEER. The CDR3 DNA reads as TGCGCCAGCAGCCAAGGGAGGGGGCCCTACAATGAGCAGTTCTTC. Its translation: CASSQGRGPYNEQFF.

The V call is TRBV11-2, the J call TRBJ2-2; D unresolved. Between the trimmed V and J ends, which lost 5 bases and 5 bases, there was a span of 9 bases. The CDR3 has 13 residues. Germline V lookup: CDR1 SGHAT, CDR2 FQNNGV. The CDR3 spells CASSADLTGELFF. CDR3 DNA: TGTGCCAGCAGCGCTGACTTGACCGGGGAGCTGTTTTTT. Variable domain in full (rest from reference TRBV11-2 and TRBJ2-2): EAGVAQSPRYKIIEKRQSVAFWCNPISGHATLYWYQQILGQGPKLLIQFQNNGVVDDSQLPKDRFSAERLKGVDSTLKIQPAKLEDSAVYLCASSADLTGELFFGEGSRLTVL.

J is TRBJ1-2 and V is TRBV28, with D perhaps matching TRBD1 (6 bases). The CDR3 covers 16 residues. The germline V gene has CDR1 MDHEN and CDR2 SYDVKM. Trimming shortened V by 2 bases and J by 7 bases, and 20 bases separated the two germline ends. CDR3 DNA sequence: TGTGCCAGCAGTTTACTCCATCCCAGGGAAGGGGGTGGCTACACCTTC. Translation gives CASSLLHPREGGGYTF.

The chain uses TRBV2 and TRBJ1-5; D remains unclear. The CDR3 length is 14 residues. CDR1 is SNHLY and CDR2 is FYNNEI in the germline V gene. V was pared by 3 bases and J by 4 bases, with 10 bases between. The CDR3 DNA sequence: TGTGCCAGCAGTGACGGGAGGACTAATCAGCCCCAGCATTTT. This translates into CASSDGRTNQPQHF.

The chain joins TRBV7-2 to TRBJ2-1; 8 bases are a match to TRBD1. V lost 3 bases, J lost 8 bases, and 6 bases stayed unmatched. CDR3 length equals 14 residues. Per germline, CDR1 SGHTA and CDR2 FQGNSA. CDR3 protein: CASSFGQGAYEQFF. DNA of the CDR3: TGTGCCAGCAGCTTTGGACAGGGTGCCTATGAGCAGTTCTTC.

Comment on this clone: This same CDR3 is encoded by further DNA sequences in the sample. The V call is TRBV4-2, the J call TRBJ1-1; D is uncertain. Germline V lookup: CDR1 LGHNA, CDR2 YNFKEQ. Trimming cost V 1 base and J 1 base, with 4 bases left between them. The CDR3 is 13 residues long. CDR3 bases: TGTGCCAGCAGCCAAGGCGGGAACACTGAAGCTTTCTTT. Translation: CASSQGGNTEAFF.

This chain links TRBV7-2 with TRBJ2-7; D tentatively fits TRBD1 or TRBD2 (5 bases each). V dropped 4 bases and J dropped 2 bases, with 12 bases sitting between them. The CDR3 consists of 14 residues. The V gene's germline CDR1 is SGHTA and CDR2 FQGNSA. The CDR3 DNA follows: TGTGCCAGCAGCTCTCGGGGCGGCCCCTACGAGCAGTACTTC. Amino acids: CASSSRGGPYEQYF.

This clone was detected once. The CDR3 sequence is CASSTGLRETQYF. The CDR3 region has the DNA TGTGCCAGCAGTACGGGACTCAGAGAGACCCAGTACTTC. The chain combines TRBV6-5 with TRBJ2-5, with D perhaps TRBD2 (6 bases). Deletions cut 5 bases from V and 4 bases from J, with 11 bases between. Looked up from germline, CDR1 is MNHEY and CDR2 is SVGAGI. The CDR3 is 13 residues long.

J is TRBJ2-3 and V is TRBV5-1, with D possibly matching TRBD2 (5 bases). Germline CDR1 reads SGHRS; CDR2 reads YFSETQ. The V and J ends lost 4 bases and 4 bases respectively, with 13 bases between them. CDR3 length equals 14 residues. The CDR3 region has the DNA TGCGCCAGCAGCCCCGAGGGCCGCCCAGATACGCAGTATTTT. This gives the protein CASSPEGRPDTQYF.

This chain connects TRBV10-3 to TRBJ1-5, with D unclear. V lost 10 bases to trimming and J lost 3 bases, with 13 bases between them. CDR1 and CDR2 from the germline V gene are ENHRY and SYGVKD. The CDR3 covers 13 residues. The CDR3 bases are TGTGCCACTTCCGGGGAACTCAATCAGCCCCAGCATTTT. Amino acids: CATSGELNQPQHF.

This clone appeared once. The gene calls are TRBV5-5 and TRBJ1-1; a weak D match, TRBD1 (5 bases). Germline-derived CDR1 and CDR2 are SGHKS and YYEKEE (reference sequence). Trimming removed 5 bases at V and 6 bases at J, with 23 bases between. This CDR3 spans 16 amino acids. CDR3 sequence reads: CASRSLLGTADAEAFF. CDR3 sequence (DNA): TGTGCCAGCAGGTCACTATTAGGGACCGCCGACGCTGAAGCTTTCTTT. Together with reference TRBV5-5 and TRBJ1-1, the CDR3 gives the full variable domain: DAGVTQSPTHLIKTRGQQVTLRCSPISGHKSVSWYQQVLGQGPQFIFQYYEKEERGRGNFPDRFSARQFPNYSSELNVNALLLGDSALYLCASRSLLGTADAEAFFGQGTRLTVV.

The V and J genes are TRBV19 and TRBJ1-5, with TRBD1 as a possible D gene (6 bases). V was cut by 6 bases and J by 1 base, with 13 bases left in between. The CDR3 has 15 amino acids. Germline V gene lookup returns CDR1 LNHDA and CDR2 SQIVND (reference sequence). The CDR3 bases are TGTGCCAGTAGGACGCGGACAGCCAGCAATCAGCCCCAGCATTTT. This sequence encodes CASRTRTASNQPQHF.

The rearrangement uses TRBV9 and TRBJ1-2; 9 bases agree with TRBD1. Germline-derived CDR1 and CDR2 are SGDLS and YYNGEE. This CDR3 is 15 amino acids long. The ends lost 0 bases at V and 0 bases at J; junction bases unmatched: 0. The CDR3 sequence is CASSVGDRANYGYTF. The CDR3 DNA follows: TGTGCCAGCAGCGTAGGGGACAGGGCTAACTATGGCTACACCTTC.

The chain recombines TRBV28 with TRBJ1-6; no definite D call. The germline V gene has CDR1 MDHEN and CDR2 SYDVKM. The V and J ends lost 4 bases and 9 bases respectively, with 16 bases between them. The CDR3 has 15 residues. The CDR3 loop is CASSSQPISGSPLHF. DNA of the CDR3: TGTGCCAGCAGTTCCCAACCGATCTCAGGTTCACCCCTCCACTTT.

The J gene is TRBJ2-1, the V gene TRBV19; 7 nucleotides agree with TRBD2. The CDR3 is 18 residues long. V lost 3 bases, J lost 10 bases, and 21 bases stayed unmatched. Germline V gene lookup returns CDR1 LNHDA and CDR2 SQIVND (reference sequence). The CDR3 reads CASSMKPLEASGRKEQFF. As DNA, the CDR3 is TGTGCCAGTAGTATGAAGCCCCTGGAGGCTAGCGGCCGCAAGGAGCAGTTCTTC.

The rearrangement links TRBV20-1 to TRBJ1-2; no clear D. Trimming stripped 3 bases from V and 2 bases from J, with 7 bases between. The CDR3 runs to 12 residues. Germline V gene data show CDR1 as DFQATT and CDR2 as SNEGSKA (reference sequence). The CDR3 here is CSASTSNYGYTF. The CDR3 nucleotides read TGCAGTGCTAGTACCAGCAACTATGGCTACACCTTC.

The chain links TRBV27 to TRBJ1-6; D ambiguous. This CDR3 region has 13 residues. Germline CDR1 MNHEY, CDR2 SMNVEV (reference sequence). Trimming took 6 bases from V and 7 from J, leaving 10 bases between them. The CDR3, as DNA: TGTGCCAGCAGCCCCGGGCAAAATTCACCCCTCCACTTT. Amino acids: CASSPGQNSPLHF.